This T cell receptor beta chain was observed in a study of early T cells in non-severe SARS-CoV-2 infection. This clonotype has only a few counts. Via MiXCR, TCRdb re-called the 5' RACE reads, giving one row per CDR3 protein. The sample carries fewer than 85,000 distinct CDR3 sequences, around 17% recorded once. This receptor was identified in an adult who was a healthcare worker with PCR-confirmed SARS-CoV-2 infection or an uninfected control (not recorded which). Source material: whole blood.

This chain's CDR3 is CSARDHGSSNQPQHF. CDR3 DNA sequence: TGCAGTGCTAGAGATCATGGGAGTAGCAATCAGCCCCAGCATTTT. The genes are TRBV20-1 and TRBJ1-5; D gene unclear. Trimming left V 0 bases short and J 0 bases short, with 9 bases between. The germline V gene has CDR1 DFQATT and CDR2 SNEGSKA (reference sequence). The length of the CDR3 is 15 residues.